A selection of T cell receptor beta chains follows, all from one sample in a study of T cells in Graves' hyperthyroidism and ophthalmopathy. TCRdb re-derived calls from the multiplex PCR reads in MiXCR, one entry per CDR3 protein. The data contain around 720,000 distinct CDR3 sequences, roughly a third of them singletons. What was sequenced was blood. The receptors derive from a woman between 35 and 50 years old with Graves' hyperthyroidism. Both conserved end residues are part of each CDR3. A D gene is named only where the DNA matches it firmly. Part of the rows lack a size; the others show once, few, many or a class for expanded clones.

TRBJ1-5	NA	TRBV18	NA	CASSPNGQNQPQHF	TGTGCCAGCTCACCAAATGGGCAGAATCAGCCCCAGCATTTT
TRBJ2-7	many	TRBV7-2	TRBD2	CASSGGTSGSYEQYF	TGTGCCAGCAGCGGTGGGACTAGCGGGAGCTACGAGCAGTACTTC
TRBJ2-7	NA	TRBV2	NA	CASSDEGREVYEQYF	TGTGCCAGCAGTGATGAGGGGCGGGAAGTCTACGAGCAGTACTTC
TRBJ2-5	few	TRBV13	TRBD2	CASSFPQAGGMETQYF	TGTGCCAGCAGCTTCCCCCAAGCGGGGGGCATGGAGACCCAGTACTTC
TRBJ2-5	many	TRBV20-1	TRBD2	CSARGGKTQETQYF	TGCAGTGCTAGGGGGGGGAAAACTCAAGAGACCCAGTACTTC
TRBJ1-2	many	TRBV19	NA	CASRNRDYGYTF	TGTGCCAGTAGGAACAGGGACTATGGCTACACCTTC
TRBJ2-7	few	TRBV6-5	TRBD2	CASSYLGTRVSYEQYF	TGTGCCAGCAGTTACTTGGGGACTAGAGTCTCGTACGAGCAGTACTTC
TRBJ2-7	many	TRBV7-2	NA	CASSLFHEQYF	TGTGCCAGCAGCTTATTCCACGAGCAGTACTTC
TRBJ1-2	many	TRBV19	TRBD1	CASRGTGAPGYTF	TGTGCCAGTAGGGGGACAGGGGCGCCTGGCTACACCTTC
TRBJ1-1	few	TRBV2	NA	CASSEVLNTEAFF	TGTGCCAGCAGTGAAGTGCTAAACACTGAAGCTTTCTTT
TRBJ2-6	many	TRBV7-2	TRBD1	CASSSPGQGEAGANVLTF	TGTGCCAGCAGCTCTCCGGGACAGGGAGAGGCTGGGGCCAACGTCCTGACTTTC